Listed here are 20 T cell receptor beta chains from one sample, sequenced in a study of blood T cell repertoires in COVID-19. The protocol was immunoSEQ multiplex PCR, while the TCRdb copy is restricted to in-frame clones and leaves out a portion. The data show approximately 68,000 clones, 85% seen once. Sequencing was carried out using peripheral blood. These receptor sequences come from a woman of 80 years or more with active or convalescent COVID-19.

The rearrangement links TRBV7-2 to TRBJ1-1; D uncertain. Germline V gives CDR1 SGHTA, CDR2 FQGNSA. The CDR3 has 15 residues. Trimming took 1 base from V and 2 from J, leaving 11 bases between them. CDR3 coding DNA: TGTGCCAGCAGCTTAGACCCGGCGGGAAACACTGAAGCTTTCTTT. Translated, it gives CASSLDPAGNTEAFF.

The rearrangement links TRBV11-3 to TRBJ2-1, with a tentative D call TRBD1 (5 bases). This CDR3 comprises 13 residues. Trimming took off 1 base at V and 9 bases at J, with 10 bases between the two ends. Germline loops: CDR1 SGHNT, CDR2 YENEEA. The CDR3 nucleotides are TGTGCCAGCAGCTTAGCCAGTCAGGGTGAGCAGTTCTTC. Translated, it gives CASSLASQGEQFF.

This clone was recorded once. The chain couples TRBV6-5 to TRBJ2-7; 8 nucleotides match TRBD1. After removal of 4 bases from V and 4 bases from J, the junction contained 3 bases not matched to a gene. Per the germline V gene, CDR1 is MNHEY and CDR2 is SVGAGI. The CDR3 consists of 13 residues. CDR3 DNA: TGTGCCAGCAGTTCGGGACAGGTATACGAGCAGTACTTC. This sequence encodes CASSSGQVYEQYF.

The chain recombines TRBV15 with TRBJ2-1, with D possibly being TRBD2 (6 bases). V lost 2 bases and J lost 5, with 19 bases in between. CDR3 length: 17 residues. The germline V gene has CDR1 LNHNV and CDR2 YYDKDF (reference sequence). The CDR3 protein is CATSRPPARTTNNEQFF. The CDR3 DNA reads TGTGCCACCAGCAGACCCCCTGCCCGGACTACCAACAATGAGCAGTTCTTC.

The CDR3 DNA is TGTGCCAGCAGTTCGGGACAGGAGAGGGATGGCTACACCTTC. Translation: CASSSGQERDGYTF. The chain uses TRBV6-2 or TRBV6-3 and TRBJ1-2, with 8 bases matching TRBD1. Germline V gene data show CDR1 as MNHEY and CDR2 as SVGEGT. The CDR3 is 14 amino acids. The V gene end was trimmed by 4 bases and the J gene end by 6 bases; junction bases not matched to a gene: 7.

This clone is a singleton in its sample. J is TRBJ1-6 and V is TRBV11-2; 7 bases fit TRBD1. The CDR3 length is 14 residues. Germline-derived CDR1 and CDR2 are SGHAT and FQNNGV. V lost 5 bases to trimming and J lost 10 bases; unmatched junction nucleotides: 8. In nucleotides, the CDR3 is TGTGCCAGCAGCCCGGGACAGTCTACATCACCCCTCCACTTT. This encodes CASSPGQSTSPLHF.

This rearrangement joins TRBV5-1 to TRBJ2-3, with D possibly being TRBD2 (7 bases). CDR3 length: 15 residues. V lost 1 base and J lost 3, with 12 bases in between. The germline V gene encodes CDR1 SGHRS and CDR2 YFSETQ. In DNA form, the CDR3 reads TGCGCCAGCAGCTTGTCGCGGGGGCCTACAGATACGCAGTATTTT. This translates into CASSLSRGPTDTQYF.

The gene calls are TRBV19 and TRBJ1-2, with unresolved D. This CDR3 is built from 15 residues. The germline gives CDR1 LNHDA, CDR2 SQIVND (reference sequence). The germline V and J ends were trimmed by 5 bases and 0 bases, with 13 bases remaining between them. The CDR3 loop is CASSLTGGANYGYTF. The CDR3 DNA is TGTGCCAGTAGTCTAACCGGCGGAGCTAACTATGGCTACACCTTC.

The gene calls are TRBV5-1 and TRBJ2-7, with TRBD1 identical over 12 bases. CDR1 is SGHRS, CDR2 YFSETQ, per germline. The CDR3 covers 13 residues. Trimming removed 5 bases from V and 7 bases from J; junction bases left unmatched: 4. This CDR3 reads CASRGQGAGEQYF. As DNA, the CDR3 is TGCGCCAGCAGGGGACAGGGGGCGGGAGAGCAGTACTTC.

This sequence joins TRBV19 and TRBJ2-7; D possibly corresponds to TRBD2 (6 bases). The CDR3 consists of 13 residues. The V gene lost 4 bases and the J gene lost 3 bases, with 10 bases spanning the gap. CDR1 is LNHDA and CDR2 is SQIVND in the germline V gene (reference sequence). Here the CDR3 DNA reads TGTGCCAGTAGTAGCGGGGCTATCTACGAGCAGTACTTC. This encodes CASSSGAIYEQYF.

The gene calls are TRBV3-1 (or the pseudogene TRBV3-2) and TRBJ1-3; D is undetermined. The CDR3 is made up of 17 amino acids. Between the trimmed V and J ends, which lost 4 bases and 4 bases, there was a span of 20 bases. Germline-derived CDR1 and CDR2 are LGHDT and YNNKEL (reference sequence). The CDR3 region is CASSLRRRRGFGNTIYF. The CDR3 DNA reads TGTGCCAGCAGCCTAAGACGTCGGCGCGGGTTCGGAAACACCATATATTTT.

J is TRBJ1-5 and V is TRBV9; the D is unclear. Trimming cost V 7 bases and J 3 bases, with 17 bases left between them. CDR1 is SGDLS and CDR2 is YYNGEE in the germline V gene. The CDR3 loop spans 15 amino acids. The CDR3 reads CASGVGSPFNQPQHF. CDR3 coding DNA: TGTGCCAGCGGGGTAGGCAGTCCGTTCAATCAGCCCCAGCATTTT.

J is TRBJ2-5 and V is TRBV7-3; 10 nucleotides match TRBD2. This CDR3 has 13 amino acids. Germline assignment: CDR1 SGHTA and CDR2 FQGTGA. V lost 8 bases, J lost 5 bases, and 5 bases stayed unmatched. CDR3 sequence reads: CASSSGGAETQYF. For the CDR3, the DNA is TGTGCCAGCTCGAGCGGGGGGGCCGAGACCCAGTACTTC.

The chain combines TRBV21-1 with TRBJ1-2. TRBV21-1 is annotated as a pseudogene. This CDR3 comprises 15 residues. The CDR3 reads CASSKEGLRDYGYTF. The CDR3 DNA sequence: TGTGCCAGCAGCAAAGAGGGACTTCGGGATTATGGCTACACCTTC.

The rearrangement uses TRBV20-1 and TRBJ2-1; D gene ambiguous. There are 10 residues in the CDR3. Trimming cost V 1 base and J 9 bases, with 4 bases left between them. Germline V gene sequence: CDR1 DFQATT, CDR2 SNEGSKA (reference sequence). CDR3 in DNA: TGCAGTGCTAGAGCCTCTGAGCAGTTCTTC. It encodes CSARASEQFF.

The J gene is TRBJ2-5, the V gene TRBV4-3, with a possible D match to TRBD2 (6 bases). This CDR3 is built from 13 residues. Germline-derived CDR1 and CDR2 are LGHNA and YSLEER. The germline V and J ends were trimmed by 4 bases and 5 bases, with 11 bases remaining between them. The CDR3 DNA follows: TGCGCCAGCAGCCGTTCGCTAGCGGAGACCCAGTACTTC. It specifies CASSRSLAETQYF.

The V gene is TRBV2, the J gene TRBJ1-1; D is undetermined. Between the trimmed V and J ends, which lost 3 bases and 5 bases, there was a span of 13 bases. Per the germline V gene, CDR1 is SNHLY and CDR2 is FYNNEI. The length of the CDR3 is 14 residues. The CDR3 sequence is CASSDRGRRTEAFF. CDR3 nucleotides: TGTGCCAGCAGTGATCGGGGAAGAAGGACTGAAGCTTTCTTT.

This clone has a handful of counts. The rearrangement links TRBV7-6 to TRBJ1-6, with TRBD1 identical over 9 bases. Germline CDR1 SGHVS, CDR2 FNYEAQ. The CDR3 sequence is 17 residues long. The J segment lost 10 bases and the V segment lost 5 bases, leaving 15 bases of the junction unmatched. The CDR3 DNA is TGTGCCAGCAGCCATAGATCCCCACAGGGGGCGAGGTCACCCCTCCACTTT. Translation gives CASSHRSPQGARSPLHF. Full variable domain (outside the CDR3, taken from reference TRBV7-6 and TRBJ1-6): GAGVSQSPRYKVTKRGQDVALRCDPISGHVSLYWYRQALGQGPEFLTYFNYEAQQDKSGLPNDRFSAERPEGSISTLTIQRTEQRDSAMYRCASSHRSPQGARSPLHFGNGTRLTVT.

V is TRBV25-1 and J is TRBJ1-5, with D possibly matching TRBD1 (6 bases). The CDR3 length is 15 residues. Germline CDR1 MGHDK, CDR2 SYGVNS. Trimming cost V 3 bases and J 5 bases, with 14 bases left between them. The CDR3 is CASSDPRTVYQPQHF. Here the CDR3 DNA reads TGTGCCAGCAGTGACCCACGGACAGTATATCAGCCCCAGCATTTT. The full variable domain, completed using reference TRBV25-1 and TRBJ1-5, is EADIYQTPRYLVIGTGKKITLECSQTMGHDKMYWYQQDPGMELHLIHYSYGVNSTEKGDLSSESTVSRIRTEHFPLTLESARPSHTSQYLCASSDPRTVYQPQHFGDGTRLSIL.

J is TRBJ2-5 and V is TRBV14, with D unclear. Trimming removed 5 bases from V and 7 bases from J, with 14 bases in between. From germline, CDR1 is SGHDN and CDR2 FVKESK. The CDR3 is 13 amino acids. The CDR3: CASSTVSSGTQYF. CDR3 nucleotide sequence: TGTGCCAGCAGCACAGTTTCATCAGGGACCCAGTACTTC.